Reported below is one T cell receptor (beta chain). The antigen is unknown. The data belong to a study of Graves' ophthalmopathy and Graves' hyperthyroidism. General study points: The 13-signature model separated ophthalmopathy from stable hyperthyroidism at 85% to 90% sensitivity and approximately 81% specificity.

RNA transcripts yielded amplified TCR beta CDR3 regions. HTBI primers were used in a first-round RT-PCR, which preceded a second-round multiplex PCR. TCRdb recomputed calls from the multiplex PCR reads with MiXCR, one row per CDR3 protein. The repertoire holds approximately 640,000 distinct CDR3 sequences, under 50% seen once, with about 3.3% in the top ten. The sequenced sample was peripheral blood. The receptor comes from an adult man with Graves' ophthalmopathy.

The CDR3 DNA sequence: TGTGCCATCAGGACAGGAACTGGGGGGCCCCAGCATTTT. Translation: CAIRTGTGGPQHF. V usage is TRBV2 and J usage is TRBJ1-5, with 7 positions matching TRBD1. Germline V gene lookup returns CDR1 SNHLY and CDR2 FYNNEI. Unmatched junction bases numbered 12, after V lost 10 bases and J lost 9 bases. The CDR3 is made up of 13 amino acids.